This T cell receptor beta chain was sequenced for a study of blood T cell repertoires in COVID-19. Method: immunoSEQ multiplex PCR; TCRdb's copy keeps in-frame clones and lacks some. The sample carries 120,000 to 150,000 clones, around four fifths recorded once. This CDR3 region has 13 residues. V was pared by 6 bases and J by 2 bases, with 10 bases between. In germline, CDR1 is LGHDT, CDR2 YNNKEL (reference sequence). This clone has just a few counts. The chain employs TRBV3-1 (or the pseudogene TRBV3-2) and TRBJ1-2; maybe TRBD1 (6 bases). This TCR was sampled from a human donor in a cohort sampled during active COVID-19. Sequencing was done on a sample of peripheral blood. The CDR3 nucleotides read TGTGCCAGCAGGGAGACAGGAAACTATGGCTACACCTTC. This encodes CASRETGNYGYTF.